This TCR beta chain was retrieved from a study of blood T cell repertoires in COVID-19. The overall study: Spain, Italy and the United States supplied samples that represented acute and convalescent COVID-19.

Original data processing: Counts of nucleated cells, estimated from reference gene primer amplification, were obtained. The data were produced by immunoSEQ multiplex PCR, yet TCRdb's version contains in-frame clones alone and is incomplete. The V and J calls and clone size are taken from that table; D and trimming were inferred from the DNA. The data contain hundreds of thousands of clones, 91% of them singletons. The CDR3 is 17 residues long. Germline CDR1 MGHRA, CDR2 YSYEKL. Trimming took 4 bases from V and 6 from J; bases not matched to a gene: 14. The chain is built from TRBV4-1 and TRBJ2-1; TRBD1 agrees at 8 bases. The sequencing input was peripheral blood. The TCR originated in a woman in her late teens or twenties who had recovered from COVID-19. CDR3 loop: CASSLSVSQGASNEQFF. DNA for the CDR3: TGCGCCAGCAGCCTTAGCGTATCCCAGGGGGCGAGCAATGAGCAGTTCTTC.